Described below is a single TCR beta chain sequence and its context. Its antigen is currently unknown. This entry comes from a study of vaccination effects on CD4 cells after COVID-19. Overall study: Post-vaccine sampling occurred a median 72 days after the second dose.

Antigen-specific CD4+ T cells were expanded (with viral peptide pools) by the ViraFEST assay ahead of sequencing. Following culture for around 9 days, CD4+ T cells were isolated. Participants received two doses of either the BNT162b2 or mRNA-1273 vaccine. Every well got over 1.5 million PBMC, which were grown with around 9.2 IU/ml IL-2 and about 10 ug/ml peptides. On day 3 and again on day 7, half the medium was replaced with IL-2 medium. The germline V and J ends were trimmed by 3 bases and 7 bases, with 7 bases remaining between them. The CDR3 length is 12 residues. TCRdb keeps only in-frame clones here, not all; method: immunoSEQ multiplex PCR. This table has about 33,000 clones, roughly four fifths appearing once.

This sample comprised CD4+ T cells from PBMCs cultured with HCoV-NL63 spike peptides, obtained after COVID-19 vaccination. The chain employs TRBV12-3 or TRBV12-4 and TRBJ1-5; D remains unclear. This TCR was sampled from a human donor who received a COVID-19 vaccine. Some clones in this sample may be carry-over from other donors' samples. The CDR3 here is CASSFSEQPQHF. CDR3 in DNA: TGTGCCAGCAGTTTTTCTGAGCAGCCCCAGCATTTT.